This TCR beta chain was found in a study of shared clonotypes between healthy human individuals. From germline, CDR1 is SGHTS and CDR2 YDEGEE. The J segment lost 8 bases and the V segment lost 2 bases, leaving 4 bases of the junction unmatched. This CDR3 is built from 15 residues. CD8 memory pooled CD45RO+ cells and CCR7-negative CD45RA+ TemRA cells. The authors' processing: Filtering differed since immunoSEQ provided only junctions, with no quality scores. TCRdb keeps only in-frame clones here, not all; method: immunoSEQ multiplex PCR. The D gene and trimming were derived from the DNA, and the V and J assignments and clone size from that table. The sample gives tens of thousands of clones, about 63% of which show up once; approximately 56% is in the top ten. This clone occurred once. Its antigen is not known. Study conclusions and caveats: Roughly 5% of naive CD4 clonotypes were shared across a handful of donors.

The sample taken for sequencing was memory CD8+ T cells sorted from blood. Described subset: CD45RO+ cells pooled with CCR7-negative TemRA cells. J is TRBJ2-1 and V is TRBV5-8; 13 bases are shared with TRBD2. The clonotype was recovered from a man younger than 45 in good health. CDR3 region: CASSFGTSGNHEQFF. The CDR3 DNA is TGTGCCAGCAGCTTCGGGACTAGCGGGAACCATGAGCAGTTCTTC.